The 9 T cell receptor beta chains below come from one sample, sequenced in a study of T cell responses to AZD1222 COVID-19 vaccine. Some clones are missing from TCRdb's copy, which holds only in-frame ones; the method was immunoSEQ multiplex PCR. The sample lists more than 95,000 clones, 86% occurring once. Here the sequenced sample was peripheral blood, taken 28 days after the second AZD1222 dose. The source of these receptors is an adult who received the AZD1222 COVID-19 vaccine.

The chain uses TRBV7-9 and TRBJ1-5; TRBD1 aligns across 10 bases. The CDR3 sequence is 16 residues long. Germline CDR1 reads SEHNR; CDR2 reads FQNEAQ (reference sequence). V dropped 5 bases and J dropped 6; count of bases not matched to a gene: 10. The CDR3 is CASSPGATGGPQPQHF. The CDR3 DNA reads TGTGCCAGCAGCCCGGGGGCGACAGGGGGCCCTCAGCCCCAGCATTTT.

The chain links TRBV30 to TRBJ1-1; unclear D gene. Germline values: CDR1 GTSNPN, CDR2 SVGIG (reference sequence). The CDR3 covers 13 residues. The V and J ends lost 2 bases and 6 bases respectively, with 13 bases between them. Here the CDR3 DNA reads TGTGCCTGGAGTAAGGTCCTCCGGGCTGAAGCTTTCTTT. Its translation is CAWSKVLRAEAFF.

The V gene is TRBV6-5, the J gene TRBJ1-6; D remains ambiguous. The CDR3 is made up of 15 amino acids. V dropped 0 bases and J dropped 7 bases, with 10 bases sitting between them. Germline CDR1 is MNHEY and CDR2 is SVGAGI. The CDR3 reads CASSYSVEGNSPLHF. The CDR3 coding sequence is TGTGCCAGCAGTTACTCGGTTGAGGGCAATTCACCCCTCCACTTT.

The gene calls are TRBV11-2 and TRBJ2-1; tentative D call: TRBD1 (6 bases). The V end lost 7 bases, the J end lost 8 bases, and 12 bases lay between the germline ends. Germline V gene sequence: CDR1 SGHAT, CDR2 FQNNGV. The CDR3 runs to 12 residues. CDR3 nucleotides: TGTGCCAGCACCCTACAGGGTTATGAGCAGTTCTTC. It translates to CASTLQGYEQFF.

The V and J genes are TRBV12-3 or TRBV12-4 and TRBJ1-2; D gene uncertain. Trimming took 7 bases from V and 1 from J, leaving 10 bases between them. The CDR3 loop spans 13 amino acids. CDR3 DNA sequence: TGTGCCAGCAAGGACGCGGATAACTATGGCTACACCTTC. This encodes CASKDADNYGYTF.

Only a few counts were recorded for this clone. The J gene is TRBJ2-1, the V gene TRBV9; D remains unclear. Germline CDR1 and CDR2: SGDLS and YYNGEE. Trimming cost V 1 base and J 3 bases, with 14 bases left between them. This CDR3 spans 16 amino acids. CDR3 DNA sequence: TGTGCCAGCAGCGTAATAATGGCAGGTGGCTACAATGAGCAGTTCTTC. This gives the protein CASSVIMAGGYNEQFF.

The V and J genes are TRBV13 and TRBJ2-5, with 8 bases identical to TRBD1. Trimming at V came to 0 bases and at J to 5 bases, leaving 5 bases not matched to a gene. The length of the CDR3 is 15 residues. Germline V CDR1 and CDR2: PRHDT, FYEKMQ (reference sequence). The CDR3 loop reads CASSLGGTGLETQYF. The CDR3 DNA sequence: TGTGCCAGCAGCTTAGGTGGGACAGGACTGGAGACCCAGTACTTC.

The chain employs TRBV9 and TRBJ2-7, with 10 positions matching TRBD1. The CDR3 loop spans 14 amino acids. Germline V lookup: CDR1 SGDLS, CDR2 YYNGEE. V shed 4 bases, J shed 5 bases, and the junction held 6 bases outside the gene matches. The CDR3 nucleotides are TGTGCCAGCAGCTCCTCCGGGACAGGGGACGAGCAGTACTTC. This translates into CASSSSGTGDEQYF.

This clone has only a few counts. The rearrangement links TRBV5-1 to TRBJ2-2; D perhaps matches TRBD1 (6 bases). V was shortened by 2 bases and J by 1 base, with 9 bases between the two germline ends. The CDR3 runs to 15 residues. Per the germline V gene, CDR1 is SGHRS and CDR2 is YFSETQ. CDR3 sequence (DNA): TGCGCCAGCAGCTTAAGGGGGAGGAACACCGGGGAGCTGTTTTTT. It translates to CASSLRGRNTGELFF.